Reported below is one TCR beta chain. The antigen is unknown. This sample was taken from a study of blood T cells in healthy people across ages. CDR1 LGHDT and CDR2 YNNKEL come from the germline V gene (reference sequence). This CDR3 has 15 amino acids. V lost 3 bases, J lost 5 bases, and 14 bases lay in between. With each sample, at least 5 micrograms of total RNA were extracted. Primers used in a second PCR of roughly 7 to 11 cycles were a sample-barcoded 5' primer and a J-beta primer mix. One entry per CDR3 protein results from TCRdb running MiXCR on the 5' RACE reads. This sample yields 1.5 million to 2 million distinct CDR3 sequences, of which approximately 39% are seen a single time; approximately 22% belongs to the top ten. Study findings and constraints: Older individuals had lower TCR beta diversity per million T cells (the decline was roughly linear).

The specimen sequenced was blood. The chain is built from TRBV3-1 and TRBJ2-1; no reliable D call. This receptor was obtained from a human donor in good health. The CDR3 coding sequence is TGTGCCAGCAGCCACCCCCGAGGCGAACACAATGAGCAGTTCTTC. It specifies CASSHPRGEHNEQFF.